This TCR beta chain was sequenced during a study of T cell responses to AZD1222 COVID-19 vaccine. Trimming left V 4 bases short and J 2 bases short, with 12 bases between. This CDR3 has 15 residues. CDR1 is SGHRS and CDR2 is YFSETQ in the germline V gene. Clones were sequenced by immunoSEQ multiplex PCR, and TCRdb holds only the in-frame ones, with some missing. The sample records some 140,000 clones, around four fifths being singletons. The TCR comes from an adult in good health. The input for sequencing was peripheral blood, taken on day 0 of AZD1222 vaccination. This chain links TRBV5-1 with TRBJ1-4; D is perhaps TRBD1 (5 bases). CDR3 in DNA: TGCGCCAGCAGCCCGGGACGGATTACTAATGAAAAACTGTTTTTT. This sequence encodes CASSPGRITNEKLFF.